This record concerns one T cell receptor beta chain sequence. CDR1 MNHNS and CDR2 SASEGT come from the germline V gene. V lost 6 bases and J lost 3, with 9 bases in between. This CDR3 is built from 12 residues. This record belongs to a study of OX40 agonist ivuxolimab in advanced cancers. Overall study context: Age averaged about 60 years (range about 23 to 80), and approximately 80% were male.

Sequencing was performed with immunoSEQ multiplex PCR; in TCRdb, only in-frame clones are kept and a portion is missing. The sample gives around 79,000 clones, 88% of which show up once; roughly 4.5% is in the top ten. The chain uses TRBV6-1 and TRBJ2-7; TRBD2 is a possible D gene (6 bases). The TCR sequence derives from an adult with an advanced solid tumor such as melanoma, head and neck, liver or kidney cancer. The sequences come from CD4+ or CD8+ T cells sorted from blood, collected in a trial of the OX40 agonist ivuxolimab. CDR3 in amino acids: CASRVGGYEQYF. The CDR3 nucleotides read TGTGCCAGCAGGGTGGGGGGCTACGAGCAGTACTTC.